The source of this TCR beta chain is a study of blood T cell repertoires in COVID-19 (dated by TCRdb to about 2020). Describing the broader study: The collaborator samples originated in the United States, Italy and Spain and spanned the acute and convalescent phases of COVID-19. The samples were drawn from the first 160 participants of the ongoing ImmuneRACE study and from 1,200 or so subjects provided by 6 global collaborators. The repertoires were released in a freely available public database intended as a resource for research on the immune response to SARS-CoV-2. The material from the prospective study consisted of cDNA or gDNA derived from T cells, B-cell-depleted T cells, or PBMCs. Subjects who had been exposed to COVID-19, were actively infected with it, or had recovered from it provided the deeply sampled blood TCRbeta repertoires that made up the dataset. Where available, HLA class I and class II types were obtained from metadata supplied by the sample provider rather than from assay-based typing. The sample metadata nearly always contained a de-identified subject ID, COVID-19 status, age in years and sex.

Participants in the prospective study were aged 18 to 89 years, lived in approximately 26 United States geographic areas, and enrolled through a virtual design. In the prospective study, participants were assigned to cohorts based on the clinical history participants reported in a screening survey and a study questionnaire. Exposed participants had been in contact, within 2 weeks of entering the study, with a person who had a PCR-confirmed or clinician-diagnosed case of COVID-19. In the prospective study, mobile phlebotomists collected whole blood, serum and a nasopharyngeal or oropharyngeal swab from each participant. Over a roughly 2-month period, participants in the prospective study had the option of providing additional blood draws and questionnaires. Prospective study blood samples were shipped either frozen or at room temperature before DNA extraction. The immunoSEQ Assay, a bias-controlled multiplex PCR, was used to amplify TCRbeta CDR3 regions from genomic DNA. Regarding the original processing steps: The number of nucleated cells in each sample was estimated from the amplification of reference gene primers within the assay. To quantify the absolute abundance of each unique TCRbeta CDR3 rearrangement, sequence reads were collapsed and filtered. For each sample, productive Simpson clonality was calculated as the square root of Simpson's diversity index over productive rearrangements. TCRdb holds this immuneACCESS table with in-frame rearrangements only. Some clones are missing; in checked studies, unresolved V genes explain under half, and the rest has no known cause. V, J and clone size derive from that table, while D and trimming were established from the DNA sequence. Counted in this sample were a few hundred thousand clones; just over 90% of them appeared once. The ten largest clones represent roughly 0.9% of the sample.

From cysteine to phenylalanine, the CDR3 is 15 amino acids long. Of the read, only the CDR3 DNA is kept; its 45 bases are in frame from base 1. V loses 4 bases of germline sequence and J loses 6 bases, and the interval between the two ends is 18 bases. The germline V gene yields LGHNA for CDR1 and YSLEER for CDR2. About this clone: Its target antigen remains unknown. No qualities accompany the bases; no much larger clone lies one base away.

Study-wide findings and limitations: Clinical and demographic metadata were provided uncurated, with the amount varying by source and participant.

This sequence was found in a woman aged 40-49 years who had been exposed to COVID-19. The material sequenced was PBMCs or T cells enriched from blood (not recorded which). The chain links TRBV4-3 with TRBJ1-1, with no confident D gene call. The bases are TGCGCCAGCAGCCCCGCAGAGTGGAGGGCACCTGAAGCTTTCTTT. It codes for CASSPAEWRAPEAFF.